What follows are 32 T cell receptor beta chains derived from one specimen sequenced in a study of blood T cell repertoires in COVID-19. Some clones are missing from TCRdb's copy, which holds only in-frame ones; the method was immunoSEQ multiplex PCR. The sample has about 69,000 clones, approximately 79% seen once. Sequences were obtained from peripheral blood. The origin of the receptors is a man aged 60 to 75 with acute or convalescent COVID-19.

The gene calls are TRBV19 and TRBJ2-2, with 7 bases aligning to TRBD1. Per the germline V gene, CDR1 is LNHDA and CDR2 is SQIVND (reference sequence). V lost 6 bases to trimming and J lost 6 bases; unmatched junction nucleotides: 4. The CDR3 extends over 13 amino acids. Here the CDR3 reads CASRRDRAGELFF. CDR3 nucleotides: TGTGCCAGTAGGCGCGACAGGGCCGGGGAGCTGTTTTTT.

V usage is TRBV11-3 and J usage is TRBJ2-7; TRBD1 matches at 10 bases. Unmatched junction bases numbered 5, after V lost 3 bases and J lost 6 bases. The CDR3 is made up of 14 amino acids. CDR1 is SGHNT and CDR2 is YENEEA in the germline V gene. CDR3 protein: CASSLGTGASEQYF. The CDR3 bases are TGTGCCAGCAGCTTGGGGACAGGGGCGTCCGAGCAGTACTTC.

V and J are TRBV3-1 (or the pseudogene TRBV3-2) and TRBJ2-7, with D possibly TRBD1 on 7 matching bases. CDR3 length: 14 amino acids. V lost 7 bases to trimming and J lost 6 bases, with 19 bases between them. Germline loops: CDR1 LGHDT, CDR2 YNNKEL (reference sequence). The chain's CDR3 is CASTSKAGGREQYF. The CDR3 DNA reads as TGTGCCAGCACCTCAAAGGCAGGGGGGCGCGAGCAGTACTTC.

This sequence joins TRBV24-1 and TRBJ2-2; no firm D call. V was shortened by 5 bases and J by 1 base, with 7 bases between the two germline ends. CDR1 is KGHDR and CDR2 is SFDVKD in the germline V gene. The CDR3 is 14 residues long. CDR3 bases: TGTGCCACCAGTGCATCGGGGAACACCGGGGAGCTGTTTTTT. Its protein product is CATSASGNTGELFF.

V gene TRBV19 combines with J gene TRBJ1-1; D possibly corresponds to TRBD1 (5 bases). Germline V gene sequence: CDR1 LNHDA, CDR2 SQIVND (reference sequence). This CDR3 spans 13 amino acids. Trimming cost V 3 bases and J 5 bases, with 10 bases left between them. As DNA, the CDR3 is TGTGCCAGTAGTATCAACAGGCAGACTGAAGCTTTCTTT. It encodes CASSINRQTEAFF.

This rearrangement joins TRBV5-1 to TRBJ2-1, with D possibly TRBD1 on 6 matching bases. Trimming cost V 4 bases and J 10 bases, with 15 bases left between them. CDR1 is SGHRS and CDR2 is YFSETQ in the germline V gene. The CDR3 runs to 13 residues. CDR3 in DNA: TGCGCCAGCAGCCACAACAGGGATCGCGAGCAGTTCTTC. Translating gives CASSHNRDREQFF.

The V call is TRBV30, the J call TRBJ1-4; 7 bases match TRBD1. The J segment lost 7 bases and the V segment lost 0 bases, leaving 5 bases of the junction unmatched. The V gene's germline CDR1 is GTSNPN and CDR2 SVGIG (reference sequence). The CDR3 has 14 amino acids. In DNA, the CDR3 is TGTGCCTGGAGTGTAGGGGGCGGAACTGAAAAACTGTTTTTT. It is translated as CAWSVGGGTEKLFF. Full variable domain (missing parts from reference TRBV30 and TRBJ1-4): SQTIHQWPATLVQPVGSPLSLECTVEGTSNPNLYWYRQAAGRGLQLLFYSVGIGQISSEVPQNLSASRPQDRQFILSSKKLLLSDSGFYLCAWSVGGGTEKLFFGSGTQLSVL.

V gene TRBV12-5 combines with J gene TRBJ2-2; 10 bases map to TRBD2. CDR1 and CDR2 (germline): LGHNT, FRNRAP. The CDR3 length is 16 residues. Germline trimming cut 5 bases from V and 4 bases from J; bases unmatched to any gene: 7. CDR3 protein: CASGAGTSAFTGELFF. The CDR3, as DNA: TGTGCTAGTGGTGCTGGGACTAGCGCTTTCACCGGGGAGCTGTTTTTT.

The chain joins TRBV2 to TRBJ1-4; TRBD1 aligns across 9 bases. This CDR3 region has 14 residues. Looked up from germline, CDR1 is SNHLY and CDR2 is FYNNEI. V lost 6 bases, J lost 8 bases, and 7 bases stayed unmatched. The DNA for the CDR3 is TGTGCCAGCAGCTTCGGGACAGGGTACGAAAAACTGTTTTTT. Translated, it gives CASSFGTGYEKLFF.

The gene calls are TRBV29-1 and TRBJ2-5; D is possibly TRBD1 (6 bases). The CDR3 has 15 residues. V lost 4 bases and J 4 bases, leaving 19 bases between the germline ends. Germline-derived CDR1 and CDR2 are SQVTM and ANQGSEA. The CDR3 DNA follows: TGCAGCGTTGGGATCACCGGACAGTTCTCAGAGACCCAGTACTTC. This codes for CSVGITGQFSETQYF.

The chain couples TRBV4-3 to TRBJ1-6, with 10 bases identical to TRBD1. CDR1 LGHNA and CDR2 YSLEER come from the germline V gene. The CDR3 contains 15 residues. The V segment lost 4 bases and the J segment 8 bases; nucleotides outside the gene matches: 5. The CDR3: CASSLFGTGDSPLHF. CDR3 sequence (DNA): TGCGCCAGCAGCCTTTTCGGGACAGGGGATTCACCCCTCCACTTT.

Comments on this clone: The identical CDR3 is also encoded by other nucleotide sequences in the sample. The gene calls are TRBV6-1 and TRBJ2-7; D gene uncertain. The germline V gene encodes CDR1 MNHNS and CDR2 SASEGT. The CDR3 has 11 residues. V lost 2 bases, J lost 4 bases, and 3 bases lay in between. CDR3 residues: CASSETYEQYF. CDR3 DNA sequence: TGTGCCAGCAGTGAAACTTACGAGCAGTACTTC.

The rearrangement joins TRBV30 to TRBJ1-2; D is uncertain. Germline V CDR1 and CDR2: GTSNPN, SVGIG (reference sequence). The CDR3 is made up of 13 amino acids. V lost 3 bases and J lost 5, with 13 bases in between. The CDR3 region has the DNA TGTGCCTGGAGCCCCCCAGTCCAATATGGCTACACCTTC. Protein product: CAWSPPVQYGYTF.

The chain links TRBV12-5 to TRBJ1-5; no firm D call. The CDR3 is made up of 11 amino acids. Germline V gives CDR1 LGHNT, CDR2 FRNRAP. Trimming removed 4 bases at V and 5 bases at J, with 3 bases between. The CDR3 DNA follows: TGTGCTAGTGGTTCAGATCAGCCCCAGCATTTT. It specifies CASGSDQPQHF.

V gene TRBV30 combines with J gene TRBJ1-6; the D is unclear. Germline V lookup: CDR1 GTSNPN, CDR2 SVGIG (reference sequence). Trimming removed 4 bases from V and 7 bases from J, with 5 bases in between. This CDR3 comprises 11 residues. The CDR3 DNA reads TGTGCCTGGAAAGCCAATTCACCCCTCCACTTT. It yields the protein CAWKANSPLHF.

The CDR3 loop reads CATSRAGDVRSYNSPLHF. For the CDR3, the DNA is TGTGCCACCAGCAGAGCAGGGGACGTGCGCTCCTATAATTCACCCCTCCACTTT. The chain couples TRBV15 to TRBJ1-6; D possibly corresponds to TRBD1 (6 bases). V was shortened by 1 base and J by 0 bases, with 13 bases between the two germline ends. The germline gives CDR1 LNHNV, CDR2 YYDKDF (reference sequence). This CDR3 region has 18 residues.

This chain links TRBV5-1 with TRBJ1-1; D gene ambiguous. The CDR3 contains 13 residues. V was pared by 1 base and J by 1 base, with 5 bases between. Germline CDR1 reads SGHRS; CDR2 reads YFSETQ. Written as DNA, the CDR3 is TGCGCCAGCAGCTTGAACACGAACACTGAAGCTTTCTTT. As protein: CASSLNTNTEAFF.

The chain links TRBV6-5 to TRBJ1-6; 7 nucleotides line up with TRBD1. Germline V lookup: CDR1 MNHEY, CDR2 SVGAGI. The CDR3 covers 15 residues. V shed 6 bases, J shed 5 bases, and the junction held 7 bases outside the gene matches. The CDR3 sequence is CASRTMGQNNSPLHF. Written as DNA, the CDR3 is TGTGCCAGCAGAACCATGGGACAGAATAATTCACCCCTCCACTTT.

The CDR3 loop reads CATSRGRVRGEAFF. CDR3 in DNA: TGTGCCACCAGCAGAGGCAGGGTACGAGGTGAAGCTTTCTTT. The chain employs TRBV15 and TRBJ1-1, with D perhaps matching TRBD1 (5 bases). Trimming left V 1 base short and J 7 bases short, with 13 bases between. Germline V gene data show CDR1 as LNHNV and CDR2 as YYDKDF (reference sequence). The CDR3 is made up of 14 amino acids.

The V call is TRBV19, the J call TRBJ1-5; D possibly corresponds to TRBD1 (5 bases). CDR3 length equals 14 residues. The V end was cut by 4 bases, the J end by 4 bases, with 11 bases between. The germline V gene has CDR1 LNHDA and CDR2 SQIVND (reference sequence). Written as DNA, the CDR3 is TGTGCCAGTAGTACCAGCCGGGGGAATCAGCCCCAGCATTTT. Its protein is CASSTSRGNQPQHF.

This clone came up a few times. The genes are TRBV7-2 and TRBJ1-6; 7 bases are shared with TRBD1. This CDR3 has 15 residues. Trimming removed 5 bases from V and 7 bases from J; junction bases left unmatched: 8. Per the germline V gene, CDR1 is SGHTA and CDR2 is FQGNSA. CDR3 sequence: CASSLSTGLNSPLHF. CDR3 sequence (DNA): TGTGCCAGCAGCCTCTCGACAGGGCTGAATTCACCCCTCCACTTT.

The chain couples TRBV3-1 (or the pseudogene TRBV3-2) to TRBJ2-7; D gene uncertain. The ends were cut back, 1 base at V and 2 bases at J, with 9 bases in the middle. The CDR3 extends over 14 amino acids. Germline-derived CDR1 and CDR2 are LGHDT and YNNKEL (reference sequence). In nucleotides, the CDR3 is TGTGCCAGCAGCCAAGGAGGCAGTACCTACGAGCAGTACTTC. Translating it yields CASSQGGSTYEQYF.

V usage is TRBV5-4 and J usage is TRBJ2-5; TRBD1 is a possible D gene (6 bases). The germline V gene has CDR1 SGHNT and CDR2 YYREEE (reference sequence). The CDR3 covers 13 residues. V shed 3 bases and J shed 2 bases, with 8 bases lying between them. CDR3 bases: TGTGCCAGCAGCTATGACAGGCAAGAGACCCAGTACTTC. Protein sequence: CASSYDRQETQYF.

In its sample, this clone is medium-sized. The chain carries TRBV2 and TRBJ2-1, with 10 nucleotides matching TRBD2. The germline gives CDR1 SNHLY, CDR2 FYNNEI. V dropped 6 bases and J dropped 4; count of bases not matched to a gene: 3. The CDR3 length is 14 residues. The CDR3 protein is CASRASGGYNEQFF. Here the CDR3 DNA reads TGTGCCAGCAGGGCTAGCGGGGGTTACAATGAGCAGTTCTTC.

The sample holds a few counts of this clone. V is TRBV5-1 and J is TRBJ1-1, with D perhaps matching TRBD1 (6 bases). The CDR3 runs 15 residues. Germline CDR1 reads SGHRS; CDR2 reads YFSETQ. The CDR3 DNA follows: TGCTCATCCCGGGGGGGCATTGTTAAGAACACTGAAGCTTTCTTT. Amino acids: CSSRGGIVKNTEAFF.

The chain's CDR3 is CASSMTWTGVGGELFF. CDR3 DNA sequence: TGTGCCAGCAGCATGACTTGGACAGGGGTCGGCGGGGAGCTGTTTTTT. The chain has TRBV11-2 and TRBJ2-2, with 9 bases fitting TRBD1. J was trimmed by 7 bases and V by 5 bases; bases with no gene match: 11. The CDR3 has 16 residues. Germline CDR1 reads SGHAT; CDR2 reads FQNNGV.

The chain uses TRBV5-8 and TRBJ2-3; 10 nucleotides match TRBD1. The germline V gene encodes CDR1 SGHTS and CDR2 YDEGEE. V shed 4 bases, J shed 2 bases, and the junction held 7 bases outside the gene matches. The CDR3 runs 16 residues. CDR3 DNA: TGTGCCAGCAGCGACCGGGACAGGGGTTTCACAGATACGCAGTATTTT. Translating it yields CASSDRDRGFTDTQYF.

V is TRBV29-1 and J is TRBJ1-3; 7 positions match TRBD1. Per germline, CDR1 SQVTM and CDR2 ANQGSEA. The CDR3 is 13 amino acids. The V gene end was trimmed by 1 base and the J gene end by 8 bases; junction bases not matched to a gene: 5. CDR3 in DNA: TGCAGCGTTGAAGGACAGGGTGGGCACACCATATATTTT. Its translation is CSVEGQGGHTIYF. Full variable domain (rest looked up from reference TRBV29-1 and TRBJ1-3): SAVISQKPSRDICQRGTSLTIQCQVDSQVTMMFWYRQQPGQSLTLIATANQGSEATYESGFVIDKFPISRPNLTFSTLTVSNMSPEDSSIYLCSVEGQGGHTIYFGEGSWLTVV.

The chain links TRBV19 to TRBJ1-2; the D gene is possibly TRBD1 (5 bases). Trimming shortened V by 1 base and J by 8 bases, and 20 bases separated the two germline ends. The CDR3 sequence is 16 residues long. Per the germline V gene, CDR1 is LNHDA and CDR2 is SQIVND (reference sequence). The CDR3 reads CASSIGGRAERRGYTF. The CDR3 nucleotides read TGTGCCAGTAGTATAGGGGGGAGGGCCGAGCGTCGAGGCTACACCTTC.

The V call is TRBV6-5, the J call TRBJ1-5, with D possibly being TRBD1 (6 bases). The V end lost 1 base, the J end lost 7 bases, and 8 bases lay between the germline ends. The CDR3 spans 13 residues. Germline values: CDR1 MNHEY, CDR2 SVGAGI. As DNA, the CDR3 is TGTGCCAGCAGTTACTTACAGGGCCAGCCCCAGCATTTT. It specifies CASSYLQGQPQHF.

This chain uses TRBV23-1 with TRBJ2-7; a weak D match, TRBD1 (6 bases). TRBV23-1 is assigned to the ORF class and has an uncertain function. The germline V and J ends were trimmed by 3 bases and 0 bases, with 18 bases remaining between them. The CDR3 sequence is 17 residues long. Here the CDR3 DNA reads TGCGCCAGCAGTCACGCGCCGGACCGGGACAACTCCTACGAGCAGTACTTC. Residues: CASSHAPDRDNSYEQYF.

The V call is TRBV6-2 or TRBV6-3, the J call TRBJ1-2; unclear D gene. This CDR3 spans 17 amino acids. Germline loops: CDR1 MNHEY, CDR2 SVGEGT. V was cut by 0 bases and J by 1 base, with 15 bases left in between. This CDR3 is CASSYSTTEGYNYGYTF. In nucleotides, the CDR3 is TGTGCCAGCAGTTACTCAACCACAGAAGGATATAACTATGGCTACACCTTC.